What follows is one T cell receptor beta chain and its context. Other DNA sequences in this specimen translate into the identical CDR3. This entry is derived from a study of shared clonotypes between healthy human individuals. The germline gives CDR1 SGHRS, CDR2 YFSETQ. CDR3 size: 13 residues. Trimming cost V 5 bases and J 4 bases, with 9 bases left between them. TCRdb's table, derived via immunoSEQ multiplex PCR, lists solely in-frame clones and lacks some. This repertoire shows roughly 500,000 clones, over 60% found once; its top ten account for approximately 12%. The chain combines TRBV5-1 with TRBJ1-4; D is perhaps TRBD1 (6 bases). The sequence was collected from a woman between 40 and 55 years old in good health. Some clones in this sample may be carry-over from other donors' samples. The material sequenced was PBMCs. This chain's CDR3 is CASSRGGNEKLFF. The CDR3 coding sequence is TGCGCCAGCAGTAGAGGGGGTAATGAAAAACTGTTTTTT.